This entry concerns a single T cell receptor beta chain. Its target is unknown. At one of its ends the junction is not consistent with the germline gene, which may arise from a read error. This record belongs to a study of tumor-infiltrating lymphocytes in glioblastoma multiforme. Study-level results: The TCR and somatic mutation analysis included just one glioblastoma patient.

The CDR3 is 16 amino acids. Germline CDR1 and CDR2: WNHNN and SYGVQD (reference sequence). Three nested ARM-PCR rounds with V-beta and C-beta primers built TCRB libraries. TCRB-specific cDNA synthesis used approximately 0.49 ug of total RNA. TCRdb fed the multiplex PCR reads into MiXCR, producing one record per CDR3 protein. Among more than 10,000 distinct CDR3 sequences listed, 64% were seen once. V gene TRBV10-1 combines with J gene TRBJ2-2; TRBD2 agrees at 8 bases. The origin of this receptor is a male donor with glioblastoma. Source material: brain tumor tissue. The CDR3 DNA reads as TGCGCCAGCAGTGGAATGGCTAACGGGAGGGCCGGGAAGCTGTTTTTT. Translated: CASSGMANGRAGKLFF.